The 18 T cell receptor beta chains reported below all come from one sample, sequenced in a study of somatic mutations in cytotoxic T cells in rheumatoid arthritis (dated by TCRdb to 2016 to 2017). The library relied on the immunoSEQ multiplex PCR assay. The table was pulled from immuneACCESS by TCRdb, which kept in-frame rearrangements only. Such tables lose some clones; where checked, under half of the loss comes from unresolved V genes, and the rest has no known cause. The table for this sample lists about 20,000 clones; 70% to 90% of them were counted only once. Over 12% of the sample goes to the ten largest clones. Material: CD8+ T cells sorted from blood. These receptor sequences come from a man aged 35 to 55 in good health.

This clone was observed a single time. This chain connects TRBV10-2 to TRBJ2-5; 7 bases fit TRBD1. CDR1 WSHSY and CDR2 SAAADI come from the germline V gene. The CDR3 loop spans 13 amino acids. Trimming removed 10 bases from V and 1 base from J; junction bases left unmatched: 6. The CDR3 spells CATQGQLQETQYF. The CDR3 nucleotides are TGCGCCACCCAGGGACAGCTCCAAGAGACCCAGTACTTC.

The CDR3 DNA reads as TGTGCCATCAGTGAGGGGGCTGAAGCTTTCTTT. Its protein is CAISEGAEAFF. The rearrangement joins TRBV10-3 to TRBJ1-1; D is unresolved. CDR1 is ENHRY and CDR2 is SYGVKD in the germline V gene. CDR3 length: 11 residues. Trimming removed 2 bases from V and 6 bases from J, with 4 bases in between.

CDR3 DNA: TGTGCCAGCACCGACAGGGCTAACTATGGCTACACCTTC. Translating gives CASTDRANYGYTF. V gene TRBV6-5 combines with J gene TRBJ1-2; TRBD1 matches 7 bases. Germline V lookup: CDR1 MNHEY, CDR2 SVGAGI. V was clipped by 7 bases and J by 0 bases; unmatched bases: 2. CDR3 length: 13 amino acids.

This clone was recorded only once. The chain joins TRBV19 to TRBJ2-1; unclear D gene. Germline V gene lookup returns CDR1 LNHDA and CDR2 SQIVND (reference sequence). The V and J ends lost 3 bases and 9 bases respectively, with 12 bases between them. This CDR3 is 13 amino acids long. DNA for the CDR3: TGTGCCAGTAGTATGGGTAGACTTGCTGAGCAGTTCTTC. As protein: CASSMGRLAEQFF.

The gene calls are TRBV28 and TRBJ2-5; TRBD1 matches 11 bases. The V gene end was trimmed by 1 base and the J gene end by 4 bases; junction bases not matched to a gene: 11. CDR3 size: 18 residues. Germline V gives CDR1 MDHEN, CDR2 SYDVKM. The CDR3 is CASSLSPGWDRGGETQYF. CDR3 nucleotide sequence: TGTGCCAGCAGTTTATCCCCGGGGTGGGACAGGGGGGGAGAGACCCAGTACTTC. Based on the CDR3 plus reference TRBV28 and TRBJ2-5, the full variable domain is DVKVTQSSRYLVKRTGEKVFLECVQDMDHENMFWYRQDPGLGLRLIYFSYDVKMKEKGDIPEGYSVSREKKERFSLILESASTNQTSMYLCASSLSPGWDRGGETQYFGPGTRLLVL.

The chain links TRBV13 to TRBJ1-1; D unresolved. The V gene's germline CDR1 is PRHDT and CDR2 FYEKMQ (reference sequence). There are 13 residues in the CDR3. The ends were cut back, 5 bases at V and 0 bases at J, with 7 bases in the middle. The CDR3 is CASSPYMNTEAFF. The CDR3 DNA is TGTGCCAGCAGCCCCTACATGAACACTGAAGCTTTCTTT. The full variable domain, in which reference TRBV13 and TRBJ1-1 provide the parts outside the CDR3, is AAGVIQSPRHLIKEKRETATLKCYPIPRHDTVYWYQQGPGQDPQFLISFYEKMQSDKGSIPDRFSAQQFSDYHSELNMSSLELGDSALYFCASSPYMNTEAFFGQGTRLTVV.

The chain is built from TRBV29-1 and TRBJ2-1; 8 positions agree with TRBD1. Trimming cost V 0 bases and J 2 bases; bases outside gene matches: 6. Germline CDR1 and CDR2: SQVTM and ANQGSEA. This CDR3 comprises 16 residues. DNA of the CDR3: TGCAGCGTTGAAGATGGGGACAGGTCAACCTACAATGAGCAGTTCTTC. It translates to CSVEDGDRSTYNEQFF.

This clone was observed a few times. The chain couples TRBV7-9 to TRBJ1-1; D call uncertain. CDR3 size: 11 residues. Germline assignment: CDR1 SEHNR and CDR2 FQNEAQ (reference sequence). The V gene lost 5 bases and the J gene lost 5 bases, with 6 bases spanning the gap. In DNA form, the CDR3 reads TGTGCCAGCAGCCCCAGGACTGAAGCTTTCTTT. It is translated as CASSPRTEAFF.

The V gene is TRBV27, the J gene TRBJ2-7; 8 nucleotides match TRBD1. V shed 0 bases, J shed 4 bases, and the junction held 8 bases outside the gene matches. Germline V gives CDR1 MNHEY, CDR2 SMNVEV (reference sequence). This CDR3 spans 16 amino acids. The CDR3 region is CASSLSGQGQPYEQYF. DNA for the CDR3: TGTGCCAGCAGTTTATCCGGACAGGGACAACCGTACGAGCAGTACTTC.

The gene calls are TRBV13 and TRBJ2-1; 7 bases map to TRBD2. The germline V gene has CDR1 PRHDT and CDR2 FYEKMQ (reference sequence). V gave up 6 bases and J gave up 0 bases; unmatched junction bases: 20. This CDR3 comprises 20 residues. CDR3 protein: CASSSDGTWPERGSYNEQFF. The CDR3 DNA is TGTGCCAGCAGTTCGGACGGGACGTGGCCCGAGCGGGGCTCCTACAATGAGCAGTTCTTC.

The chain is built from TRBV19 and TRBJ2-7, with 10 nucleotides matching TRBD1. The CDR3 is 16 residues long. The V gene's germline CDR1 is LNHDA and CDR2 SQIVND (reference sequence). V lost 3 bases and J lost 5; bases outside the gene matches: 10. The CDR3 region has the DNA TGTGCCAGTAGTATTGTTCGGACAGGGGGTTTGGACGAGCAGTACTTC. Its protein product is CASSIVRTGGLDEQYF.

The chain couples TRBV5-5 to TRBJ2-3; a possible D gene is TRBD1 (6 bases). Trimming removed 6 bases at V and 5 bases at J, with 13 bases between. CDR1 SGHKS and CDR2 YYEKEE come from the germline V gene (reference sequence). The CDR3 loop spans 13 amino acids. CDR3 amino acids: CASIRGGVDTQYF. DNA for the CDR3: TGTGCCAGCATCAGGGGCGGCGTAGATACGCAGTATTTT.

The rearrangement links TRBV28 to TRBJ1-2; D is uncertain. The CDR3 has 10 amino acids. V gave up 3 bases and J gave up 4 bases, with 0 bases separating them. Germline V lookup: CDR1 MDHEN, CDR2 SYDVKM. Here the CDR3 reads CASSFYGYTF. The DNA of the CDR3 is TGTGCCAGCAGTTTCTATGGCTACACCTTC.

The chain couples TRBV7-6 to TRBJ2-5; possibly TRBD1 or TRBD2 for D (6 bases each). The V end was cut by 4 bases, the J end by 5 bases, with 11 bases between. In germline, CDR1 is SGHVS, CDR2 FNYEAQ. CDR3 length: 13 amino acids. Here the CDR3 reads CASSSQGRETQYF. The DNA for the CDR3 is TGTGCCAGCAGCTCCCAGGGGAGGGAGACCCAGTACTTC.

The chain links TRBV28 to TRBJ2-7; weak D call: TRBD2 (6 bases). The V gene's germline CDR1 is MDHEN and CDR2 SYDVKM. The CDR3 runs to 13 residues. V lost 2 bases and J lost 3, with 8 bases in between. The DNA for the CDR3 is TGTGCCAGCAGTTTAGTGGGGGGCTACGAGCAGTACTTC. It specifies CASSLVGGYEQYF.

The chain is built from TRBV6-1 and TRBJ2-7; TRBD2 matches at 11 bases. The CDR3 spans 15 residues. The germline CDR1 and CDR2 sequences are MNHNS and SASEGT. The J segment lost 4 bases and the V segment lost 7 bases, leaving 9 bases of the junction unmatched. In nucleotides, the CDR3 is TGTGCCAGCAACCCACTAGCGGGAGATCGTTACGAGCAGTACTTC. Amino acid sequence: CASNPLAGDRYEQYF.

The gene calls are TRBV10-2 and TRBJ2-1; 15 positions match TRBD2. This CDR3 has 16 residues. V lost 6 bases to trimming and J lost 7 bases; unmatched junction nucleotides: 7. Germline CDR1 is WSHSY and CDR2 is SAAADI. This CDR3 is CASSGLAGGGGNEQFF. CDR3 nucleotide sequence: TGCGCCAGCAGCGGACTAGCGGGAGGGGGAGGGAATGAGCAGTTCTTC.

The rearrangement links TRBV5-8 to TRBJ1-4; 7 bases fit TRBD1. The CDR3 length is 16 residues. Per germline, CDR1 SGHTS and CDR2 YDEGEE. J was trimmed by 6 bases and V by 5 bases; bases with no gene match: 13. The CDR3 DNA follows: TGTGCCAGCAGTGACCTACAGGGGCTGGGAGATGAAAAACTGTTTTTT. This sequence encodes CASSDLQGLGDEKLFF.